The clone carrying this T cell receptor beta chain occurred many times. Its antigen is undetermined. This specimen belongs to a study of immune heterogeneity within non-small cell lung tumors. Whole-study results and caveats: Alongside site-unique high-frequency clones, identical dominant CDR3 beta clonotypes recurred across tumor sites within a patient.

The authors amplified TCR beta CDR3 by multiplex PCR with 32 V and 13 J primers. From the multiplex PCR reads, TCRdb called clonotypes with MiXCR, one entry per CDR3 protein. The table lists 3,000 or so distinct CDR3 sequences, about 17% of them singletons. Trimming took off 5 bases at V and 5 bases at J, with 12 bases between the two ends. In germline, CDR1 is SGHVS, CDR2 FQNEAQ. This CDR3 spans 14 amino acids. The starting template was genomic DNA from bulk tumor, approximately 630 ng per sample. Biopsies, several per primary tumor and spaced far apart, were collected during surgery. The study cohort was described as untreated, and its members had newly diagnosed non-small cell lung cancer. They went on to have curative surgery.

Sequenced: lung tumor tissue. The receptor comes from a man aged 50 to 60 with non-small cell lung cancer. The chain couples TRBV7-8 to TRBJ2-2; the D is unclear. The CDR3 here is CASSQFVGTGELFF. Written as DNA, the CDR3 is TGTGCCAGCAGCCAGTTCGTTGGGACCGGGGAGCTGTTTTTT.